Given below is one TCR beta chain in context. Its antigen is as yet unknown. The CDR3 sequence is 16 residues long. The trim removed 5 bases at V and 1 base at J, leaving 4 bases unmatched. RNA transcripts served as template for amplifying TCR beta CDR3 sequences. RT-PCR was first run with HTBI primers, then multiplex PCR in a second round. TCRdb independently ran MiXCR on the multiplex PCR reads; one entry per CDR3 protein. The sample has about 550,000 distinct CDR3 sequences, 35% to 40% seen once. This specimen belongs to a study of Graves' ophthalmopathy and Graves' hyperthyroidism. General study results and limits: In blood, most expanded thyroid clonotypes above 0.001 frequency were also detected.

V usage is TRBV12-3 or TRBV12-4 and J usage is TRBJ2-5, with 13 bases aligning to TRBD2. The sequence was collected from an adult man with Graves' hyperthyroidism. The sample was peripheral blood or thyroid tissue (not recorded which). The CDR3 is CASSPGTSGAQETQYF. In DNA form, the CDR3 reads TGTGCCAGCAGTCCCGGGACTAGCGGGGCCCAAGAGACCCAGTACTTC.